This T cell receptor beta chain was documented in a study of T-cell reconstitution after alpha-beta-depleted transplantation in children. Preparing the TCRbeta library involved the use of unique molecular identifiers. MiXCR, run by TCRdb on the PCR reads, gives a single entry per CDR3 protein. Seen here are 500,000 to 600,000 distinct CDR3 sequences, 32% observed once, and the top ten hold 2% to 3%. The CDR3 is made up of 16 amino acids. V lost 5 bases and J lost 3; bases outside the gene matches: 10. The germline gives CDR1 MNHEY, CDR2 SVGEGT. This chain joins TRBV6-2 or TRBV6-3 and TRBJ2-7; 10 nucleotides agree with TRBD2. This sequence originates from a human donor who donated a stem cell graft to a child with aplastic anemia. The source material was PBMCs from the stem cell graft donor, sampled from the stem cell graft. DNA for the CDR3: TGTGCCAGCAGTCCAACTCTAGCGGGAGTTAACTACGAGCAGTACTTC. Residues: CASSPTLAGVNYEQYF.